The clone carrying this T cell receptor (beta chain) was detected many times. CDR3 size: 15 residues. CDR1 is SGHRS, CDR2 YFSETQ, per germline. Trimming at V came to 7 bases and at J to 4 bases, leaving 9 bases not matched to a gene. This sample stems from a study of neurological immune-mediated disorders. TCRdb ran MiXCR on the 5' RACE reads and lists one entry per CDR3 protein. The table has 55,000 or so distinct CDR3 sequences, about 4% seen once; the top ten hold 2.5% to 3.5%. The chain combines TRBV5-1 with TRBJ2-3; 10 nucleotides align to TRBD1. Sequencing input: PBMCs. The source is a man between 45 and 60 years old with multiple sclerosis. CDR3 loop: CASGSTGGAADTQYF. The CDR3, as DNA: TGCGCCAGCGGATCGACAGGGGGCGCAGCAGATACGCAGTATTTT.